This T cell receptor beta chain was identified during a study of T-cell reconstitution after alpha-beta-depleted transplantation in children. Study-level points and caveats: There were reportedly several hundred expanded graft clones from which alpha-beta T cells came about two months after transplant. Once a year had passed after transplant, T-cell counts and diversity came mostly from newly produced T cells.

The TCRbeta library was prepared with unique molecular identifiers. TCRdb processed the PCR reads anew with MiXCR; each CDR3 protein has one entry. The data contain approximately 240,000 distinct CDR3 sequences, approximately 10% of them seen just once; the ten biggest clones take up 28%. This clonotype was seen at least ten times. Its specificity is unknown. In germline, CDR1 is LNHNV, CDR2 YYDKDF (reference sequence). Trimming took off 0 bases at V and 3 bases at J, with 12 bases between the two ends. This CDR3 has 15 amino acids. Here the sequenced sample was PBMCs, taken before TCRalphabeta/CD19-depleted stem cell transplant. This receptor was taken from a child under three years old with acute myeloid leukemia, due to receive a stem cell transplant. The chain combines TRBV15 with TRBJ2-7; possibly TRBD2 for D (6 bases). As DNA, the CDR3 is TGTGCCACCAGCAGAGATCGGGGAGGATACTACGAGCAGTACTTC. This sequence encodes CATSRDRGGYYEQYF.